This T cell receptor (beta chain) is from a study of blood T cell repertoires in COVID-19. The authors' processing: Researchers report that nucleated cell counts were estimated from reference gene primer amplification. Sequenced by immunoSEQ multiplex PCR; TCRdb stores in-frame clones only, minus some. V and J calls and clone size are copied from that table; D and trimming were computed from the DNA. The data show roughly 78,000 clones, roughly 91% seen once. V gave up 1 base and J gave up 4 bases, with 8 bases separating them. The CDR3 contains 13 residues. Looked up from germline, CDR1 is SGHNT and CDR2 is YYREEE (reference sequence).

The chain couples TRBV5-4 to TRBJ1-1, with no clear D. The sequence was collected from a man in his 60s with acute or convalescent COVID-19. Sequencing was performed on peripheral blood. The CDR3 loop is CASSLFGSTEAFF. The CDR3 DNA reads TGTGCCAGCAGCTTGTTCGGGTCCACTGAAGCTTTCTTT.